This entry features one T cell receptor beta chain sequence. Method: immunoSEQ multiplex PCR; TCRdb's copy keeps in-frame clones and lacks some. The data show some 51,000 clones, roughly 91% seen once. Time point reported: peripheral blood 6 weeks after treatment start. All patients carried locally advanced or metastatic urothelial carcinoma. This entry is derived from a study of PD-L1 blockade in urothelial cancer. Study-level information: Prior regimens of chemotherapy numbered 0 to 3 per patient. Among blood samples, the median T cell count was roughly 150,000. Treatment start was followed by blood analysis at 3 weeks (second dose) and again at 6 weeks.

The V gene's germline CDR1 is SGHDT and CDR2 YYEEEE. Trimming cost V 1 base and J 0 bases, with 20 bases left between them. CDR3 size: 19 residues. Sequences were derived from PBMCs, sampled around atezolizumab (anti-PD-L1) treatment. The V call is TRBV5-6, the J call TRBJ1-5; D is possibly TRBD1 (6 bases). The TCR originated in a man between 60 and 70 years old with urothelial cancer. The CDR3, as DNA: TGTGCCAGCAGCTTGAGGAGACAGGTGACTCTTTATAGCAATCAGCCCCAGCATTTT. This sequence encodes CASSLRRQVTLYSNQPQHF.